The T cell receptor beta chain under discussion was sequenced for a study of blood T cell repertoires in COVID-19. Study at large: Sites across the United States, Italy and Spain contributed samples from acute and convalescent COVID-19. Nucleic acid was either cDNA or gDNA, and it came from T cells, B-cell-depleted T cells, or PBMCs.

Seattle's enrolled individuals joined amid active infection and were then monitored longitudinally. Per the original data handling: Scientists estimated how many nucleated cells there were by amplifying reference gene primers. The repertoire was sequenced with immunoSEQ multiplex PCR; TCRdb's copy has only in-frame clones and lacks some. Clone size and V and J calls were adopted from that table, with D and trimming inferred from the DNA. Among 150,000 to 200,000 clones listed, roughly 80% were seen once. There are 13 residues in the CDR3. V was cut by 4 bases and J by 4 bases, with 8 bases left in between. Germline CDR1 reads LNHDA; CDR2 reads SQIVND (reference sequence).

The chain links TRBV19 to TRBJ1-3, with unresolved D. The sequence came from a man between 60 and 75 years old with COVID-19, enrolled during active disease. The sample taken for sequencing was peripheral blood. In DNA, the CDR3 is TGTGCCAGTAGTACGAACTTAGGAAACACCATATATTTT. Protein: CASSTNLGNTIYF.